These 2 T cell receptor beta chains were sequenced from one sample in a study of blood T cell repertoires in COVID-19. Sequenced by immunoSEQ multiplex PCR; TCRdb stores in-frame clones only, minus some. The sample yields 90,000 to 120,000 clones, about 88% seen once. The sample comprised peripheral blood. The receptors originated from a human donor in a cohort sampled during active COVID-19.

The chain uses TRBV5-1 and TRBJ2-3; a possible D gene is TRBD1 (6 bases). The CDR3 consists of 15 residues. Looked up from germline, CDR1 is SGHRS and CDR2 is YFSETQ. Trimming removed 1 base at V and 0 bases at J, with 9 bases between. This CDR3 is CASSLYRDSTDTQYF. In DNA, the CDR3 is TGCGCCAGCAGCTTGTACAGGGATAGCACAGATACGCAGTATTTT.

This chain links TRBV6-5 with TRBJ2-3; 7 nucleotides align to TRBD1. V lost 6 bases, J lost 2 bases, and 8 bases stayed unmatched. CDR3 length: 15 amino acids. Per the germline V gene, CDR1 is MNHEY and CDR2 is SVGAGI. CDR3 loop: CASRTGTDSTDTQYF. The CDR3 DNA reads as TGTGCCAGCAGGACCGGGACAGACTCCACAGATACGCAGTATTTT.